This TCR beta chain was obtained from a study of Ad26.COV2.S vaccination and SARS-CoV-2 variants. Turning to the study itself: Donor was assigned to the Ad26.COV2.S arm of trial COV1001. Participants got Ad26.COV2.S intramuscularly, once or twice 56 days apart.

Sequencing was performed with immunoSEQ multiplex PCR; in TCRdb, only in-frame clones are kept and a portion is missing. This table holds about 400,000 clones, around 92% found once. Noted treatment: about 20 received Ad26.COV2.S at low or high dose, single or two shots; a few received placebo; per-sample allocation not given. Each sample was drawn 63 days after the first injection (of vaccine or placebo). The shot given was an Ad26 vector that makes Wuhan-strain SARS-CoV-2 spike. The clonotype originates from a person between 18 and 65 years old who received the Ad26.COV2.S COVID-19 vaccine or a placebo. Sequencing used peripheral blood, obtained in a trial of Ad26.COV2.S vaccine versus placebo.

The CDR3, as DNA: TGTGCCAGCAGCCCGAGCACTATCTTCTACGAGCAGTACTTC. Its protein product is CASSPSTIFYEQYF. The genes are TRBV7-8 and TRBJ2-7; unclear D gene. The V gene lost 5 bases and the J gene lost 3 bases, with 14 bases spanning the gap. The CDR3 consists of 14 residues. Per germline, CDR1 SGHVS and CDR2 FQNEAQ.